This TCR beta chain originates from a study of blood T cell repertoires in COVID-19. About the research overall: Both acute and convalescent COVID-19 samples were obtained from the United States, Italy and Spain. T cells, B-cell-depleted T cells, or PBMCs supplied cDNA or gDNA.

In the original processing: Reference gene primer amplification gave nucleated cell count estimates. The data were produced by immunoSEQ multiplex PCR, yet TCRdb's version contains in-frame clones alone and is incomplete. Clone size and V and J calls were adopted from that table, with D and trimming inferred from the DNA. The profile shows approximately 120,000 clones, about four fifths of them singletons. Germline lookup yields CDR1 MDHEN and CDR2 SYDVKM. The CDR3 is 12 amino acids. V lost 10 bases and J 6 bases, leaving 10 bases between the germline ends. Sequencing was carried out using peripheral blood. The receptor was isolated from a man in his 60s with acute or convalescent COVID-19. The chain joins TRBV28 to TRBJ1-6; D might be TRBD1 (5 bases). For the CDR3, the DNA is TGTGCCACTCGACAGCTTAATTCACCCCTCCACTTT. It is translated as CATRQLNSPLHF.